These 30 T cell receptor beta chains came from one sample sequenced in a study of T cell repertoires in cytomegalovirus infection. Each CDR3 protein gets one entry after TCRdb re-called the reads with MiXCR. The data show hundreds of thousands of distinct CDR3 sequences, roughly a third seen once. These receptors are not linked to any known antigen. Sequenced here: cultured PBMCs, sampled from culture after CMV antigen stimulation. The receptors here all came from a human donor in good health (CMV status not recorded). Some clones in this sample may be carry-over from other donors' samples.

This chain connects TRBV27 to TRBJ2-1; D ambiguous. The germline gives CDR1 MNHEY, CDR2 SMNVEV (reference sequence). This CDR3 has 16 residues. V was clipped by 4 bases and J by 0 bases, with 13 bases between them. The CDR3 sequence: CASSWLAPSSYNEQFF. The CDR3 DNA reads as TGTGCCAGCAGTTGGTTAGCACCGAGCTCCTACAATGAGCAGTTCTTC.

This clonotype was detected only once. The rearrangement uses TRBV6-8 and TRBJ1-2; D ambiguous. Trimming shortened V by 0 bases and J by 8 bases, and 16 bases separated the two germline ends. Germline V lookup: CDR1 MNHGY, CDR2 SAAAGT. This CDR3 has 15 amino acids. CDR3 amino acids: CASSYSGSATRGYTF. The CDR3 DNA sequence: TGTGCCAGCAGTTACTCGGGCAGTGCAACCAGGGGCTACACCTTC.

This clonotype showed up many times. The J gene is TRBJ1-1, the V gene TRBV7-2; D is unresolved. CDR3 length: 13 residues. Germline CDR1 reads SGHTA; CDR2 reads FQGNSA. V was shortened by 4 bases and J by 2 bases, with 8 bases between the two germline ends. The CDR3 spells CASSSSANTEAFF. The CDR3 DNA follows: TGTGCCAGCAGCTCGAGCGCTAACACTGAAGCTTTCTTT.

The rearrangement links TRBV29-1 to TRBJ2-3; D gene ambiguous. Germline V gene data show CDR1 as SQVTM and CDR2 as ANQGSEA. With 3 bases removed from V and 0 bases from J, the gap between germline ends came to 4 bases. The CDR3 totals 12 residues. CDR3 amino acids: CSVDTSTDTQYF. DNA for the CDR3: TGCAGCGTTGATACTAGCACAGATACGCAGTATTTT.

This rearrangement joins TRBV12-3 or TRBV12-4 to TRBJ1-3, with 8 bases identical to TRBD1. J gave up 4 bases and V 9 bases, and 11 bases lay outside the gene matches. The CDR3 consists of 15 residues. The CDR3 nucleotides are TGTGCCAGTCTTCGGGGCAGGGGGCTCGGAAACACCATATATTTT. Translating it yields CASLRGRGLGNTIYF.

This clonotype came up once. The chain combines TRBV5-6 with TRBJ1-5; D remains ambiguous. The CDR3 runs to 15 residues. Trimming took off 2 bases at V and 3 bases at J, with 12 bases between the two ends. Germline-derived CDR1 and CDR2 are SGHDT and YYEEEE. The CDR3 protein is CASSFGGIVNQPQHF. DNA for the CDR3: TGTGCCAGCAGCTTTGGAGGGATCGTCAATCAGCCCCAGCATTTT. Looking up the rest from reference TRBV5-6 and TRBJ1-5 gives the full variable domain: DAGVTQSPTHLIKTRGQQVTLRCSPKSGHDTVSWYQQALGQGPQFIFQYYEEEERQRGNFPDRFSGHQFPNYSSELNVNALLLGDSALYLCASSFGGIVNQPQHFGDGTRLSIL.

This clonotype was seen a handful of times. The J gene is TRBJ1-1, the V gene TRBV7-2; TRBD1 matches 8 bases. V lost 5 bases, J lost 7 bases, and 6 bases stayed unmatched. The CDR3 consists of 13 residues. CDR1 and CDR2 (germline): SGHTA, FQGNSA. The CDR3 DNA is TGTGCCAGCAGCGAGGGACAGGCATTTGAAGCTTTCTTT. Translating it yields CASSEGQAFEAFF.

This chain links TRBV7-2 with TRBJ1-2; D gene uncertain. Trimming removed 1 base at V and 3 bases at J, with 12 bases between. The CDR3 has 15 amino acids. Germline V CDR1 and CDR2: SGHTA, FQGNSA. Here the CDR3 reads CASSLVPGIDYGYTF. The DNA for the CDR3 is TGTGCCAGCAGCTTAGTCCCGGGGATAGACTATGGCTACACCTTC.

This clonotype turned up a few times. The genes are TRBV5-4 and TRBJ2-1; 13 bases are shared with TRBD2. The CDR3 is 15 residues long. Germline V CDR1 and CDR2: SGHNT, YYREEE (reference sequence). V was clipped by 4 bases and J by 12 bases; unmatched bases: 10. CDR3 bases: TGTGCCAGCAGCACCGGGACTAGCGGGAATAAAGGGCAGTTCTTC. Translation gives CASSTGTSGNKGQFF.

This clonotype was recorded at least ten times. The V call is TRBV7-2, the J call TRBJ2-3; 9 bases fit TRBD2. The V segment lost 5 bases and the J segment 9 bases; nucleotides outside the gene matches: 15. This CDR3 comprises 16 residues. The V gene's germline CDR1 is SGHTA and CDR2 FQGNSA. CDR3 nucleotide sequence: TGTGCCAGCAGCGTCCTTGGGCGGGAGGGCCGAGGGACGCAGTATTTT. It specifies CASSVLGREGRGTQYF.

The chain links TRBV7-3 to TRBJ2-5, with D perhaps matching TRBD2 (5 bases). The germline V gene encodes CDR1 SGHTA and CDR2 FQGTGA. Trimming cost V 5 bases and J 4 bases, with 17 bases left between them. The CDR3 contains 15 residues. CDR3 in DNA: TGTGCCAGCAGCCGAGTCGCGGGTTTTCGAGAGACCCAGTACTTC. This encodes CASSRVAGFRETQYF.

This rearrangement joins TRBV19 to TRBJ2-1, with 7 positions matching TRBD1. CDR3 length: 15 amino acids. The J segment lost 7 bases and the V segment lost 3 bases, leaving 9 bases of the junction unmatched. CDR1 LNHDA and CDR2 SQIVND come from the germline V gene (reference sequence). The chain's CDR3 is CASSMPGQPGNEQFF. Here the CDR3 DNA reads TGTGCCAGTAGTATGCCGGGACAGCCGGGGAATGAGCAGTTCTTC.

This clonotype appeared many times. The chain's CDR3 is CASRFVGHSYEQYF. In DNA, the CDR3 is TGTGCCAGCAGGTTCGTGGGTCACTCCTACGAGCAGTACTTC. This sequence joins TRBV7-2 and TRBJ2-7; D gene ambiguous. This CDR3 spans 14 amino acids. Germline CDR1 SGHTA, CDR2 FQGNSA. V lost 6 bases to trimming and J lost 0 bases, with 12 bases between them.

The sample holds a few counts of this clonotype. CDR3: CASTVVTTDTQYF. CDR3 in DNA: TGTGCCAGCACCGTGGTTACCACAGATACGCAGTATTTT. This chain joins TRBV2 and TRBJ2-3; D is uncertain. Trimming left V 7 bases short and J 2 bases short, with 10 bases between. The CDR3 sequence is 13 residues long. Per the germline V gene, CDR1 is SNHLY and CDR2 is FYNNEI.

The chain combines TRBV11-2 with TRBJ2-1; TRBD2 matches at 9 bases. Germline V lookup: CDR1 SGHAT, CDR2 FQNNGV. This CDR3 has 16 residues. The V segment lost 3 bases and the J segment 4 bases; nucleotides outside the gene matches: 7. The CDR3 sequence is CASSLGPLAGYNEQFF. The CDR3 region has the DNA TGTGCCAGCAGCTTGGGACCTCTAGCGGGATACAATGAGCAGTTCTTC.

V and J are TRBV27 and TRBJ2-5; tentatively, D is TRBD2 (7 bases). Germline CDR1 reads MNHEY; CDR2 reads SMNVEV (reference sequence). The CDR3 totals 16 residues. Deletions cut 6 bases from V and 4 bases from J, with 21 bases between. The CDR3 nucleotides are TGTGCCAGCAGCGGGGTCGTCGGGGGCGGGAGAGAGACCCAGTACTTC. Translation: CASSGVVGGGRETQYF.

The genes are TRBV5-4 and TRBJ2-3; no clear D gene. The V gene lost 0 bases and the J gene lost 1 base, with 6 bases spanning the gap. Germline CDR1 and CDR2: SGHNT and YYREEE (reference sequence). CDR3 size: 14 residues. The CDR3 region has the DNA TGTGCCAGCAGCTTGGGGGTGCGCACAGATACGCAGTATTTT. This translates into CASSLGVRTDTQYF.

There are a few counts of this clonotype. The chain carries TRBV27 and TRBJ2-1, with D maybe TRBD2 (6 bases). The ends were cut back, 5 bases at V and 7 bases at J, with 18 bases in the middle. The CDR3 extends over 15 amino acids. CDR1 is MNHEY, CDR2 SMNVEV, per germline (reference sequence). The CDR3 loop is CASSPPLGSKNEQFF. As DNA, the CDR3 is TGTGCCAGCAGTCCTCCTCTCGGGAGTAAGAATGAGCAGTTCTTC.

The CDR3 bases are TGTGCCACGCAGTTGGGGCCCAATGAGCAGTTCTTC. Its translation is CATQLGPNEQFF. This sequence joins TRBV10-3 and TRBJ2-1; perhaps TRBD1 as D (5 bases). The V and J ends lost 10 bases and 6 bases respectively, with 13 bases between them. CDR3 length: 12 residues. Germline CDR1 and CDR2: ENHRY and SYGVKD.

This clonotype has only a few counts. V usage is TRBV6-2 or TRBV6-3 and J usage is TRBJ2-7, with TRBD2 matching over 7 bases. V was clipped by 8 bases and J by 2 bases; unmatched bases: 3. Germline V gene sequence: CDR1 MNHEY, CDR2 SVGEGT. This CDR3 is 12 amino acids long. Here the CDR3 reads CASRDYTYEQYV. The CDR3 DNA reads TGTGCCAGCCGGGACTACACCTACGAGCAGTACGTC.

The CDR3 bases are TGTGCCAGCAAGCTCGGGGGGGGCAACACCGGGGAGCTGTTTTTT. Amino acids: CASKLGGGNTGELFF. The V call is TRBV7-2, the J call TRBJ2-2, with 8 bases aligning to TRBD2. This CDR3 is built from 15 residues. The junction had 6 bases not matched to a gene; V was cut back by 7 bases and J by 2 bases. Looked up from germline, CDR1 is SGHTA and CDR2 is FQGNSA. Looking up the rest from reference TRBV7-2 and TRBJ2-2 gives the full variable domain: GAGVSQSPSNKVTEKGKDVELRCDPISGHTALYWYRQSLGQGLEFLIYFQGNSAPDKSGLPSDRFSAERTGGSVSTLTIQRTQQEDSAVYLCASKLGGGNTGELFFGEGSRLTVL.

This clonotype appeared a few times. The CDR3 reads CASSAYGSFNEQFF. The DNA for the CDR3 is TGTGCCAGCAGCGCCTACGGATCTTTCAATGAGCAGTTCTTC. This chain connects TRBV7-2 to TRBJ2-1; D remains ambiguous. Germline loops: CDR1 SGHTA, CDR2 FQGNSA. V lost 5 bases, J lost 6 bases, and 14 bases lay in between. The CDR3 sequence is 14 residues long.

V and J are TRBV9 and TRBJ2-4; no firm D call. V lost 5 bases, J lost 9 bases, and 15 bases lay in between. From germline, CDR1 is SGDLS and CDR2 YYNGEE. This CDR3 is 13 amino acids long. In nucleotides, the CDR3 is TGTGCCAGCAGTGCCCAACGAGAGACCATTCAGTACTTC. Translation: CASSAQRETIQYF.

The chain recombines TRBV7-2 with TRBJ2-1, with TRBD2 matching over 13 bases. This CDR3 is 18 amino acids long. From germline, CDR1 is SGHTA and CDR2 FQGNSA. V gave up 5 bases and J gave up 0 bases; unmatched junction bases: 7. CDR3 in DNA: TGTGCCAGCAGCAGACTAGCGGGAGGCCCCTCCTCCTACAATGAGCAGTTCTTC. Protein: CASSRLAGGPSSYNEQFF.

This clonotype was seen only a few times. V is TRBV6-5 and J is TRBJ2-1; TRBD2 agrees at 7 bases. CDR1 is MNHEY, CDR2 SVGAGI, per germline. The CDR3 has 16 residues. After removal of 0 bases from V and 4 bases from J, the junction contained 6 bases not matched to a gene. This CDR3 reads CASSYSGGRGYNEQFF. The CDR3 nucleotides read TGTGCCAGCAGTTACTCTGGCGGGAGAGGGTACAATGAGCAGTTCTTC.

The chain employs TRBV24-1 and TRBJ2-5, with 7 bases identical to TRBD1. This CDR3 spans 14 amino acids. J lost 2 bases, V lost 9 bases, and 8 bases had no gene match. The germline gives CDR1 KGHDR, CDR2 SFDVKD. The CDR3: CATESGTAQETQYF. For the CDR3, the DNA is TGTGCCACCGAGTCCGGGACAGCACAAGAGACCCAGTACTTC.

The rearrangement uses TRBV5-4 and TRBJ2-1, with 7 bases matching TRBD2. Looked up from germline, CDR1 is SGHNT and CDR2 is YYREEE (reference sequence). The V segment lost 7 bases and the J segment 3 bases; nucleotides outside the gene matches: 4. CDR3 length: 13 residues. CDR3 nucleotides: TGTGCCAGCGCGGGGGAGAACTACAATGAGCAGTTCTTC. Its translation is CASAGENYNEQFF.

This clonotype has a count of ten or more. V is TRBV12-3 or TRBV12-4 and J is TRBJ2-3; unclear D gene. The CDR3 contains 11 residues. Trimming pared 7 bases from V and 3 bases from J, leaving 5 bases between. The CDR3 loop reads CASTRTDTQYF. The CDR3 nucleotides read TGTGCCAGCACCCGAACAGATACGCAGTATTTT.

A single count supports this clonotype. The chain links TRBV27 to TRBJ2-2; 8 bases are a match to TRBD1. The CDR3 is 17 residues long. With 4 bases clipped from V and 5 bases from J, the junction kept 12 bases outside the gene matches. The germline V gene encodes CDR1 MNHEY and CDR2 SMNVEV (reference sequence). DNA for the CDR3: TGTGCCAGCAGTTCTCCCACCCAGGGGGCTTGGACCGGGGAGCTGTTTTTT. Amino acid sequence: CASSSPTQGAWTGELFF.

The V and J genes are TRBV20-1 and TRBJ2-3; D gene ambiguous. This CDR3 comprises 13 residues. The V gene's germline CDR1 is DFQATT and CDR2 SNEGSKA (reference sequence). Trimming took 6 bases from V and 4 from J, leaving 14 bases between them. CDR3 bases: TGCAGTGCCGGCAGCGTAGCCTCAGATACGCAGTATTTT. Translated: CSAGSVASDTQYF.